The rows below give T cell receptor beta chains drawn from one sample of a study of cytomegalovirus exposure and HLA in healthy donors. Libraries were prepared by immunoSEQ multiplex PCR; TCRdb keeps only in-frame clonotypes and omits some of them. The sample lists 100,000 to 150,000 clones, 90% to 96% occurring once. The sequenced sample consisted of PBMCs. The receptors come from a man aged 18 to 30 in good health and CMV-seronegative. CDR3s include the opening cysteine and the closing phenylalanine or tryptophan. D genes are given only for firm matches. Only part of the rows carry a size: once, few, many, or a class if the clone is expanded.

V gene,J gene,D gene,clone size,CDR3 protein,CDR3 DNA
TRBV6-6,TRBJ1-1,NA,NA,CASSTNRENTEAFF,TGTGCCAGCAGCACTAACAGGGAGAACACTGAAGCTTTCTTT
TRBV28,TRBJ2-1,TRBD2,NA,CASIPVSGNSYNEQFF,TGTGCCAGCATACCCGTTAGCGGGAACTCCTACAATGAGCAGTTCTTC
TRBV6-5,TRBJ1-2,NA,NA,CASSYGNNYGYTF,TGTGCCAGCAGTTACGGCAATAACTATGGCTACACCTTC
TRBV14,TRBJ2-4,TRBD1,few,CASPLPMGQGGRYF,TGTGCCAGCCCCTTACCAATGGGACAGGGAGGGAGGTACTTC
TRBV7-9,TRBJ2-1,TRBD2,NA,CASSLALAGLYNEQFF,TGTGCCAGCAGCTTAGCTCTAGCGGGGCTATACAATGAGCAGTTCTTC
TRBV5-6,TRBJ2-6,NA,NA,CASSSTRSSGANVLTF,TGTGCCAGCAGCTCGACTCGTAGCTCTGGGGCCAACGTCCTGACTTTC
TRBV28,TRBJ2-2,TRBD1,NA,CASLDDRVALSTGELFF,TGTGCCAGCCTTGACGACAGGGTAGCCTTATCCACCGGGGAGCTGTTTTTT
TRBV21-1,TRBJ2-7,NA,NA,CASSKHGASGRASSYEQYF,TGTGCCAGCAGCAAACACGGGGCTAGCGGGAGGGCAAGCTCCTACGAGCAGTACTTC
TRBV6-5,TRBJ2-5,NA,NA,CASSPVRGETQYF,TGTGCCAGCAGTCCTGTAAGGGGGGAGACCCAGTACTTC
TRBV13,TRBJ2-5,NA,NA,CASSLEDSQETQYF,TGTGCCAGCAGCTTAGAAGACTCACAAGAGACCCAGTACTTC
TRBV4-3,TRBJ2-7,NA,NA,CASSQHVTRGYSYEQYF,TGCGCCAGCAGCCAACATGTTACAAGGGGTTACTCCTACGAGCAGTACTTC